These 23 T cell receptor beta chains originate from one sample sequenced in a study of control samples from healthy donors and cancer patients. Sequenced by immunoSEQ multiplex PCR; TCRdb stores in-frame clones only, minus some. The table shows about 120,000 clones, with roughly nine tenths occurring only once. Sequences were obtained from PBMCs. The source of these receptors is a woman aged 45 to 65 with colorectal cancer.

The sample holds a few counts of this clone. The chain is built from TRBV2 and TRBJ1-2, with D uncertain. Germline V CDR1 and CDR2: SNHLY, FYNNEI. This CDR3 comprises 15 residues. V lost 0 bases and J 4 bases, leaving 12 bases between the germline ends. The CDR3 protein is CASSEALKDLYGYTF. In DNA, the CDR3 is TGTGCCAGCAGTGAAGCGCTAAAGGATCTCTATGGCTACACCTTC.

This chain uses TRBV5-1 with TRBJ2-7, with D perhaps assigned TRBD1 or TRBD2 (6 bases each). The CDR3 totals 16 residues. CDR1 is SGHRS and CDR2 is YFSETQ in the germline V gene. Between the trimmed V and J ends, which lost 0 bases and 4 bases, there was a span of 17 bases. The CDR3 region has the DNA TGCGCCAGCAGCTTGGAGGGGGGCAACCCGGGGTACGAGCAGTACTTC. This sequence encodes CASSLEGGNPGYEQYF.

The genes are TRBV27 and TRBJ2-1; D remains unclear. Germline V gene data show CDR1 as MNHEY and CDR2 as SMNVEV (reference sequence). With 5 bases removed from V and 0 bases from J, the gap between germline ends came to 8 bases. The CDR3 loop spans 14 amino acids. The CDR3 DNA follows: TGTGCCAGCAGTAGTACGGCCTCCTACAATGAGCAGTTCTTC. Residues: CASSSTASYNEQFF.

The chain recombines TRBV5-1 with TRBJ2-5; TRBD2 matches at 9 bases. CDR1 and CDR2 from the germline V gene are SGHRS and YFSETQ. The CDR3 is 14 amino acids. Trimming cost V 4 bases and J 2 bases; bases outside gene matches: 3. The CDR3 loop is CASSTGLAQETQYF. For the CDR3, the DNA is TGCGCCAGCAGCACCGGACTAGCGCAAGAGACCCAGTACTTC.

The chain carries TRBV4-1 and TRBJ1-2; the match to TRBD1 covers 10 bases. This CDR3 is built from 17 residues. Trimming took 0 bases from V and 8 from J; bases not matched to a gene: 12. The germline V gene encodes CDR1 MGHRA and CDR2 YSYEKL. The CDR3 DNA reads TGCGCCAGCAGCCAAGACGGATCCGGGACAGGGGTTAAGGGCTACACCTTC. This sequence encodes CASSQDGSGTGVKGYTF.

This CDR3 is CASSQFLGDEQYF. The CDR3, as DNA: TGTGCCAGCAGCCAATTCTTGGGGGACGAGCAGTACTTC. The gene calls are TRBV7-9 and TRBJ2-7, with D tentatively TRBD1 or TRBD2 (5 bases each). The CDR3 length is 13 residues. The germline V and J ends were trimmed by 5 bases and 5 bases, with 13 bases remaining between them. Germline V gene lookup returns CDR1 SEHNR and CDR2 FQNEAQ (reference sequence).

The V gene is TRBV11-2, the J gene TRBJ2-2; 13 bases are a match to TRBD2. Germline values: CDR1 SGHAT, CDR2 FQNNGV. V dropped 5 bases and J dropped 5; count of bases not matched to a gene: 14. The CDR3 totals 19 residues. The CDR3 sequence: CASSTRLAGGLLGTGELFF. The CDR3 bases are TGTGCCAGCAGCACACGACTAGCGGGGGGACTCCTGGGGACCGGGGAGCTGTTTTTT. The whole variable domain, remainder taken from reference TRBV11-2 and TRBJ2-2, is EAGVAQSPRYKIIEKRQSVAFWCNPISGHATLYWYQQILGQGPKLLIQFQNNGVVDDSQLPKDRFSAERLKGVDSTLKIQPAKLEDSAVYLCASSTRLAGGLLGTGELFFGEGSRLTVL.

This clone was detected only once. The rearrangement joins TRBV5-4 to TRBJ1-1; no clear D. Germline CDR1 SGHNT, CDR2 YYREEE (reference sequence). V gave up 0 bases and J gave up 6 bases, with 12 bases separating them. The length of the CDR3 is 14 residues. The chain's CDR3 is CASSLGGDSAEAFF. CDR3 nucleotide sequence: TGTGCCAGCAGCTTGGGAGGAGATAGCGCTGAAGCTTTCTTT.

CDR3 coding DNA: TGTGCCAGCAGTCTCAACTCCGGGAGGGCCGAAGAGACCCAGTACTTC. Amino acids: CASSLNSGRAEETQYF. The rearrangement links TRBV27 to TRBJ2-5, with 8 bases lining up with TRBD2. In germline, CDR1 is MNHEY, CDR2 SMNVEV (reference sequence). The J segment lost 3 bases and the V segment lost 5 bases, leaving 11 bases of the junction unmatched. The CDR3 sequence is 16 residues long.

The chain recombines TRBV19 with TRBJ1-2, with a tentative D call TRBD1 (6 bases). This CDR3 has 15 residues. Germline assignment: CDR1 LNHDA and CDR2 SQIVND (reference sequence). V dropped 4 bases and J dropped 4 bases, with 16 bases sitting between them. DNA for the CDR3: TGTGCCAGTAGTAAAAACAGGGAGCTGGGCTATGGCTACACCTTC. Encoded protein: CASSKNRELGYGYTF.

This clone was picked up a small number of times. The rearrangement links TRBV19 to TRBJ1-2; D possibly corresponds to TRBD1 (5 bases). Per the germline V gene, CDR1 is LNHDA and CDR2 is SQIVND (reference sequence). Trimming pared 5 bases from V and 0 bases from J, leaving 10 bases between. The CDR3 totals 14 residues. In nucleotides, the CDR3 is TGTGCCAGTAGTTCTCCGGGACCTAACTATGGCTACACCTTC. Translation: CASSSPGPNYGYTF.

The V and J genes are TRBV5-6 and TRBJ1-1, with 9 bases lining up with TRBD1. Losses at the gene ends were 4 bases for V and 8 bases for J; bases not matched to a gene: 12. CDR1 SGHDT and CDR2 YYEEEE come from the germline V gene. This CDR3 has 15 amino acids. In DNA form, the CDR3 reads TGTGCCAGCAGCGGGAGCGGGACAGGGTCTTTGGAAGCTTTCTTT. It encodes CASSGSGTGSLEAFF.

The genes are TRBV11-1 and TRBJ2-6; D uncertain. With 2 bases removed from V and 2 bases from J, the gap between germline ends came to 7 bases. The CDR3 is 15 amino acids. Looked up from germline, CDR1 is SGHAT and CDR2 is FQDESV (reference sequence). This CDR3 is CASSLSMAGANVLTF. The CDR3 DNA sequence: TGTGCCAGCAGCTTATCCATGGCTGGGGCCAACGTCCTGACTTTC.

This clone was seen once. The chain uses TRBV7-6 and TRBJ2-7; 10 bases agree with TRBD2. The CDR3 is 14 amino acids. V lost 4 bases, J lost 4 bases, and 4 bases stayed unmatched. Germline CDR1 and CDR2: SGHVS and FNYEAQ. CDR3 nucleotide sequence: TGTGCCAGCAGCTACCTACTAGCGGGATACGAGCAGTACTTC. Translated: CASSYLLAGYEQYF. Supplemented by reference TRBV7-6 and TRBJ2-7, the full variable domain reads GAGVSQSPRYKVTKRGQDVALRCDPISGHVSLYWYRQALGQGPEFLTYFNYEAQQDKSGLPNDRFSAERPEGSISTLTIQRTEQRDSAMYRCASSYLLAGYEQYFGPGTRLTVT.

This chain connects TRBV5-1 to TRBJ2-2; D not certain. Trimming cost V 0 bases and J 4 bases, with 7 bases left between them. Germline assignment: CDR1 SGHRS and CDR2 YFSETQ. The CDR3 is 14 amino acids. The CDR3 sequence: CASSLDKVTGELFF. The CDR3 DNA reads as TGCGCCAGCAGCTTGGACAAGGTCACCGGGGAGCTGTTTTTT. Full variable domain (rest looked up from reference TRBV5-1 and TRBJ2-2): KAGVTQTPRYLIKTRGQQVTLSCSPISGHRSVSWYQQTPGQGLQFLFEYFSETQRNKGNFPGRFSGRQFSNSRSEMNVSTLELGDSALYLCASSLDKVTGELFFGEGSRLTVL.

The chain is built from TRBV9 and TRBJ2-3; D not certain. CDR1 and CDR2 (germline): SGDLS, YYNGEE. V lost 0 bases and J lost 4, with 12 bases in between. The CDR3 runs to 15 residues. CDR3 in amino acids: CASSVELNPADTQYF. CDR3 in DNA: TGTGCCAGCAGCGTAGAACTGAACCCCGCAGATACGCAGTATTTT.

The CDR3 nucleotides read TGTGCCAGCAGTGGGGACGGGGATGGCTACACCTTC. Protein product: CASSGDGDGYTF. The chain links TRBV7-9 to TRBJ1-2; D might be TRBD1 (5 bases). There are 12 residues in the CDR3. V lost 6 bases, J lost 6 bases, and 11 bases lay in between. Germline V gives CDR1 SEHNR, CDR2 FQNEAQ (reference sequence). Looking up the rest from reference TRBV7-9 and TRBJ1-2 gives the full variable domain: DTGVSQNPRHKITKRGQNVTFRCDPISEHNRLYWYRQTLGQGPEFLTYFQNEAQLEKSRLLSDRFSAERPKGSFSTLEIQRTEQGDSAMYLCASSGDGDGYTFGSGTRLTVV.

The chain joins TRBV29-1 to TRBJ2-3; D is unresolved. Between the trimmed V and J ends, which lost 1 base and 2 bases, there was a span of 7 bases. This CDR3 has 13 amino acids. The germline gives CDR1 SQVTM, CDR2 ANQGSEA. CDR3 DNA sequence: TGCAGCGTTGAAGCGAACCCCACAGATACGCAGTATTTT. It specifies CSVEANPTDTQYF.

The chain carries TRBV6-2 or TRBV6-3 and TRBJ2-7; the D is unclear. The CDR3 is 13 residues long. Trimming pared 3 bases from V and 4 bases from J, leaving 10 bases between. Germline V gives CDR1 MNHEY, CDR2 SVGEGT. CDR3 coding DNA: TGTGCCAGCAGTTATGGCAGGAGATACGAGCAGTACTTC. Translation: CASSYGRRYEQYF.

This clone was counted only a few times. The rearrangement links TRBV28 to TRBJ2-3, with no clear D. The CDR3 length is 11 residues. Per germline, CDR1 MDHEN and CDR2 SYDVKM. The V end was cut by 2 bases, the J end by 5 bases, with 2 bases between. The CDR3 loop reads CASSLVDTQYF. In nucleotides, the CDR3 is TGTGCCAGCAGTTTAGTAGATACGCAGTATTTT.

The gene calls are TRBV30 and TRBJ2-1; 7 bases map to TRBD2. V shed 6 bases, J shed 3 bases, and the junction held 5 bases outside the gene matches. The CDR3 spans 13 residues. CDR1 is GTSNPN and CDR2 is SVGIG in the germline V gene (reference sequence). The CDR3 DNA reads as TGTGCCTGTAGCGGGTACGGCTACAATGAGCAGTTCTTC. This gives the protein CACSGYGYNEQFF.

The CDR3: CASSISSGLHGYTF. As DNA, the CDR3 is TGCGCCAGCAGCATATCGTCGGGGTTGCATGGCTACACCTTC. V gene TRBV5-1 combines with J gene TRBJ1-2; D is uncertain. Germline V gene lookup returns CDR1 SGHRS and CDR2 YFSETQ. The V gene lost 4 bases and the J gene lost 6 bases, with 16 bases spanning the gap. The CDR3 is 14 amino acids.

J is TRBJ1-2 and V is TRBV20-1; D remains ambiguous. Trimming took 3 bases from V and 3 from J, leaving 11 bases between them. Germline V lookup: CDR1 DFQATT, CDR2 SNEGSKA (reference sequence). This CDR3 is 13 amino acids long. The DNA for the CDR3 is TGCAGTGCTAGTCACCGGGCACACTATGGCTACACCTTC. Translating gives CSASHRAHYGYTF.